This is a list of T cell receptor beta chains from one sample in a study of PD-1 blockade in mismatch repair-deficient tumors. Clones were read by immunoSEQ multiplex PCR, and TCRdb kept only the in-frame ones, dropping some. The sample carries about 68,000 clones, more than 75% recorded once. Sample: peripheral blood, taken 2 weeks after starting pembrolizumab. These receptors were collected from an adult with mismatch repair-deficient cancer. Each CDR3 is given with its conserved first and last residue. The order of the fields is clone size, J gene, V gene, CDR3 protein. For some rows the clone size is stated as once, few or many, or as a class when expanded; others skip it.

once,TRBJ2-1,TRBV13,CASSPGTSGPYNEQFF
once,TRBJ2-1,TRBV4-2,CASSLISGPGNEQFF
NA,TRBJ1-3,TRBV19,CASKKNTIYF
NA,TRBJ1-3,TRBV5-8,CASSYETGMNGNTIYF
NA,TRBJ2-3,TRBV2,CASSPVGTQGSTDTQYF
NA,TRBJ1-1,TRBV7-3,CASSVQGGNTEAFF
few,TRBJ2-3,TRBV6-6,CASSYGLAGTDTQYF
NA,TRBJ2-7,TRBV10-3,CANAARGPYEQYF
NA,TRBJ2-7,TRBV6-1,CASRGAGATYEQYF
NA,TRBJ1-1,TRBV9,CASSVGAVSTEAFF
once,TRBJ1-5,TRBV28,CASTSPGQGNQPQHF
NA,TRBJ2-1,TRBV7-2,CASSESASGSLGQFF
NA,TRBJ2-5,TRBV2,CATTTGGGETQYF
NA,TRBJ2-1,TRBV27,CASSSPSGAYSGNEQFF
many,TRBJ2-6,TRBV27,CASSGAGANSGANVLTF
NA,TRBJ2-2,TRBV6-1,CASSELSQGGHGELFF
NA,TRBJ1-1,TRBV11-2,CASSYRPGGENTEAFF
NA,TRBJ2-7,TRBV4-2,CASSQDAGADGYEQYF
NA,TRBJ1-5,TRBV7-3,CASSLYYGQPQHF